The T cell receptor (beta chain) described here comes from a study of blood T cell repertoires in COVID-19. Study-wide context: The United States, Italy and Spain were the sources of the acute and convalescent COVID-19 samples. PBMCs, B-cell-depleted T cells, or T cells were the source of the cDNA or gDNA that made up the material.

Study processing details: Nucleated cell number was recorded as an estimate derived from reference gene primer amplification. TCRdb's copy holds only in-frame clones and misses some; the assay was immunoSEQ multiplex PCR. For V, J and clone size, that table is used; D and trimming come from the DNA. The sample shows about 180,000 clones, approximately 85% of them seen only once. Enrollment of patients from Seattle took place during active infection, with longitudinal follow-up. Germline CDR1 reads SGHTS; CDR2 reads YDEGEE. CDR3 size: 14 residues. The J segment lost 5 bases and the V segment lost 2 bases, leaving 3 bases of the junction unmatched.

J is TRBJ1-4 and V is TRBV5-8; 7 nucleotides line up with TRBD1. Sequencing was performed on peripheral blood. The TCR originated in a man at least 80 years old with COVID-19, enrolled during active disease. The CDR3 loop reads CASSLRQGNEKLFF. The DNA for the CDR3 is TGTGCCAGCAGCTTACGACAGGGAAATGAAAAACTGTTTTTT.